The 31 T cell receptor beta chains below all came from one sample that was sequenced in a study of blood T cell repertoires in COVID-19. Assay: immunoSEQ multiplex PCR; the TCRdb copy retains only in-frame clones and omits some. The data contain roughly 300,000 clones, approximately 92% of them seen just once; the ten biggest clones take up about 7%. The sequencing input was peripheral blood. The receptors were sampled from a woman younger than 45 with COVID-19, enrolled during active disease.

This clone was counted a single time. The J gene is TRBJ1-6, the V gene TRBV6-5, with TRBD1 matching 9 bases. CDR3 length: 16 amino acids. With 0 bases clipped from V and 18 bases from J, the junction kept 15 bases outside the gene matches. Germline V CDR1 and CDR2: MNHEY, SVGAGI. This CDR3 reads CASSYSRGDRAIQHHF. In DNA, the CDR3 is TGTGCCAGCAGTTACTCGAGGGGGGACAGGGCGATTCAGCACCACTTT.

V is TRBV18 and J is TRBJ2-3; 14 bases map to TRBD2. The trim removed 4 bases at V and 4 bases at J, leaving 10 bases unmatched. Looked up from germline, CDR1 is KGHSH and CDR2 is LQKENI. CDR3 size: 18 residues. The CDR3 DNA follows: TGTGCCAGCTCACAAAGCGGGACTAGCGGGAGTAGTGCAGATACGCAGTATTTT. Its protein product is CASSQSGTSGSSADTQYF.

The chain employs TRBV5-1 and TRBJ1-1, with TRBD1 matching 8 bases. Trimming at V came to 4 bases and at J to 4 bases, leaving 6 bases not matched to a gene. The CDR3 is 14 residues long. Per the germline V gene, CDR1 is SGHRS and CDR2 is YFSETQ. The DNA of the CDR3 is TGCGCCAGCAGCCAACAGGGGGGAGGCACTGAAGCTTTCTTT. Protein product: CASSQQGGGTEAFF.

The gene calls are TRBV7-2 and TRBJ1-5; 9 positions agree with TRBD1. CDR1 is SGHTA, CDR2 FQGNSA, per germline. The J segment lost 4 bases and the V segment lost 3 bases, leaving 4 bases of the junction unmatched. This CDR3 is 15 amino acids long. CDR3 residues: CASSLTGTGNQPQHF. CDR3 nucleotides: TGTGCCAGCAGCTTGACCGGGACAGGGAATCAGCCCCAGCATTTT.

This sequence joins TRBV15 and TRBJ2-3, with TRBD1 as a possible D gene (6 bases). The germline CDR1 and CDR2 sequences are LNHNV and YYDKDF (reference sequence). Trimming took off 2 bases at V and 3 bases at J, with 15 bases between the two ends. The CDR3 totals 16 residues. The CDR3 bases are TGTGCCACCAGCAGAAACCGGGACAACCCAACAGATACGCAGTATTTT. Translating gives CATSRNRDNPTDTQYF. The full variable domain, its missing parts supplied by reference TRBV15 and TRBJ2-3, is DAMVIQNPRYQVTQFGKPVTLSCSQTLNHNVMYWYQQKSSQAPKLLFHYYDKDFNNEADTPDNFQSRRPNTSFCFLDIRSPGLGDTAMYLCATSRNRDNPTDTQYFGPGTRLTVL.

The genes are TRBV15 and TRBJ1-5; D is possibly TRBD1 (6 bases). The CDR3 consists of 19 residues. Germline V lookup: CDR1 LNHNV, CDR2 YYDKDF (reference sequence). Trimming pared 3 bases from V and 0 bases from J, leaving 21 bases between. CDR3 nucleotide sequence: TGTGCCACCAGCAGGGGGTTAGGGGGTGGGGATTATAGCAATCAGCCCCAGCATTTT. Translating gives CATSRGLGGGDYSNQPQHF.

The CDR3 reads CASSYGRAANYGYTF. In nucleotides, the CDR3 is TGTGCCAGCAGTTACGGCAGGGCGGCTAACTATGGCTACACCTTC. This chain uses TRBV6-2 or TRBV6-3 with TRBJ1-2, with D tentatively TRBD1 (5 bases). The germline V and J ends were trimmed by 2 bases and 0 bases, with 10 bases remaining between them. The V gene's germline CDR1 is MNHEY and CDR2 SVGEGT. This CDR3 spans 15 amino acids.

This chain joins TRBV19 and TRBJ2-7; D unclear. Germline CDR1 is LNHDA and CDR2 is SQIVND (reference sequence). The V end was cut by 6 bases, the J end by 3 bases, with 12 bases between. This CDR3 region has 13 residues. This CDR3 reads CASRVNGNYEQYF. DNA of the CDR3: TGTGCCAGTAGAGTCAACGGTAACTACGAGCAGTACTTC.

V and J are TRBV7-2 and TRBJ2-7; D unclear. CDR1 and CDR2 (germline): SGHTA, FQGNSA. Trimming removed 1 base at V and 0 bases at J, with 4 bases between. This CDR3 is 13 amino acids long. As DNA, the CDR3 is TGTGCCAGCAGCTTAGGGCACTCCTACGAGCAGTACTTC. Its protein product is CASSLGHSYEQYF. Drawing the rest from reference TRBV7-2 and TRBJ2-7, the complete variable domain is GAGVSQSPSNKVTEKGKDVELRCDPISGHTALYWYRQSLGQGLEFLIYFQGNSAPDKSGLPSDRFSAERTGGSVSTLTIQRTQQEDSAVYLCASSLGHSYEQYFGPGTRLTVT.

The CDR3 DNA is TGTGCTAGTGGTTTGGAGACTAGCGGACGGAGCTCCTACAATGAGCAGTTCTTC. It specifies CASGLETSGRSSYNEQFF. The gene calls are TRBV12-5 and TRBJ2-1, with TRBD2 identical over 9 bases. Germline values: CDR1 LGHNT, CDR2 FRNRAP. Germline trimming cut 1 base from V and 0 bases from J; bases unmatched to any gene: 7. The CDR3 has 18 amino acids. The full variable domain, its missing parts supplied by reference TRBV12-5 and TRBJ2-1, is DARVTQTPRHKVTEMGQEVTMRCQPILGHNTVFWYRQTMMQGLELLAYFRNRAPLDDSGMPKDRFSAEMPDATLATLKIQPSEPRDSAVYFCASGLETSGRSSYNEQFFGPGTRLTVL.

The chain combines TRBV30 with TRBJ1-4, with no clear D. The CDR3 covers 13 residues. CDR1 and CDR2 (germline): GTSNPN, SVGIG (reference sequence). Trimming removed 0 bases at V and 4 bases at J, with 6 bases between. This CDR3 is CAWSVRSNEKLFF. CDR3 DNA sequence: TGTGCCTGGAGTGTACGGAGTAATGAAAAACTGTTTTTT.

The rearrangement links TRBV28 to TRBJ2-7; 8 bases are a match to TRBD2. This CDR3 is 14 amino acids long. The germline CDR1 and CDR2 sequences are MDHEN and SYDVKM. The trim removed 6 bases at V and 4 bases at J, leaving 8 bases unmatched. In DNA, the CDR3 is TGTGCCAGCAGGGCAGCGGGAGTACCGTACGAGCAGTACTTC. The encoded protein is CASRAAGVPYEQYF.

V and J are TRBV6-5 and TRBJ2-5; D is unresolved. In germline, CDR1 is MNHEY, CDR2 SVGAGI. V was pared by 0 bases and J by 3 bases, with 5 bases between. The CDR3 consists of 13 residues. The CDR3 bases are TGTGCCAGCAGTTACTCACGGGAAGAGACCCAGTACTTC. It is translated as CASSYSREETQYF.

CDR3 loop: CSVEDHTSGAYNEQFF. DNA for the CDR3: TGCAGCGTTGAAGATCACACTAGCGGGGCTTACAATGAGCAGTTCTTC. The chain joins TRBV29-1 to TRBJ2-1; 10 bases are a match to TRBD2. Germline V lookup: CDR1 SQVTM, CDR2 ANQGSEA. The V and J ends lost 0 bases and 4 bases, in that order; junction bases with no gene match: 6. CDR3 length equals 16 residues.

The chain joins TRBV24-1 to TRBJ2-7; TRBD1 agrees at 8 bases. Trimming at V came to 5 bases and at J to 6 bases, leaving 5 bases not matched to a gene. The CDR3 runs to 13 residues. Germline CDR1 and CDR2: KGHDR and SFDVKD. DNA of the CDR3: TGTGCCACCAGTGGAAACAGGGGGAGCGAGCAGTACTTC. This codes for CATSGNRGSEQYF.

The J gene is TRBJ1-2, the V gene TRBV12-3 or TRBV12-4; 9 bases line up with TRBD1. Trimming at V came to 7 bases and at J to 6 bases, leaving 6 bases not matched to a gene. The CDR3 sequence is 13 residues long. CDR3 residues: CASNKDRGDGYTF. CDR3 coding DNA: TGTGCCAGCAACAAGGACAGGGGCGATGGCTACACCTTC.

The CDR3 loop reads CSVGGTGGEPLHF. CDR3 bases: TGCAGCGTTGGAGGGACAGGGGGCGAACCCCTCCACTTT. V usage is TRBV29-1 and J usage is TRBJ1-6; 12 bases are a match to TRBD1. Germline lookup yields CDR1 SQVTM and CDR2 ANQGSEA. The CDR3 sequence is 13 residues long. V gave up 4 bases and J gave up 12 bases; unmatched junction bases: 4.

The chain joins TRBV27 to TRBJ1-2; a possible D gene is TRBD1 (6 bases). Trimming pared 8 bases from V and 4 bases from J, leaving 20 bases between. The CDR3 has 15 residues. Germline CDR1 MNHEY, CDR2 SMNVEV (reference sequence). CDR3 coding DNA: TGTGCCAGCGGACTGGGGGCGGGAGGCCCCTATGGCTACACCTTC. Translated: CASGLGAGGPYGYTF.

The chain recombines TRBV29-1 with TRBJ2-5, with D hard to call. The V end was cut by 6 bases, the J end by 2 bases, with 13 bases between. This CDR3 has 13 residues. The V gene's germline CDR1 is SQVTM and CDR2 ANQGSEA. As DNA, the CDR3 is TGCAGCGTCGCTGACACGCCTCAAGAGACCCAGTACTTC. Its translation is CSVADTPQETQYF.

This chain connects TRBV7-9 to TRBJ2-1, with D possibly being TRBD2 (5 bases). V lost 0 bases and J 5 bases, leaving 11 bases between the germline ends. The germline gives CDR1 SEHNR, CDR2 FQNEAQ (reference sequence). The CDR3 runs to 15 residues. DNA for the CDR3: TGTGCCAGCAGCTTAGCGCGGGCAGCAGACAATGAGCAGTTCTTC. It encodes CASSLARAADNEQFF.

CDR3 region: CASRLRGEGETQYF. The CDR3 coding sequence is TGTGCCAGCAGACTTCGGGGTGAGGGAGAGACCCAGTACTTC. This rearrangement joins TRBV11-2 to TRBJ2-5; TRBD2 is a possible D gene (5 bases). V lost 6 bases, J lost 4 bases, and 15 bases lay in between. This CDR3 has 14 amino acids. Germline V lookup: CDR1 SGHAT, CDR2 FQNNGV.

J is TRBJ2-1 and V is TRBV9; 12 bases map to TRBD2. The CDR3 totals 16 residues. With 4 bases clipped from V and 6 bases from J, the junction kept 8 bases outside the gene matches. Germline assignment: CDR1 SGDLS and CDR2 YYNGEE. Here the CDR3 reads CASSLGSGLAGNEQFF. The CDR3 nucleotides are TGTGCCAGCAGCTTGGGGTCGGGACTAGCGGGCAATGAGCAGTTCTTC.

The rearrangement uses TRBV6-5 and TRBJ2-3, with D perhaps TRBD2 (5 bases). This CDR3 is 13 amino acids long. CDR1 and CDR2 from the germline V gene are MNHEY and SVGAGI. The V end was cut by 6 bases, the J end by 4 bases, with 11 bases between. Written as DNA, the CDR3 is TGTGCCAGCAGCCCCAATAGCGCAGATACGCAGTATTTT. Protein product: CASSPNSADTQYF.

The sample holds a few counts of this clone. The chain recombines TRBV28 with TRBJ1-1; weak D call: TRBD1 (5 bases). V was trimmed by 4 bases and J by 2 bases, leaving 14 bases between them. CDR1 and CDR2 (germline): MDHEN, SYDVKM. The CDR3 contains 15 residues. The CDR3 spells CASSSSRGGNTEAFF. DNA of the CDR3: TGTGCCAGCAGTTCCTCGCGGGGGGGAAACACTGAAGCTTTCTTT.

This clone was detected once. The rearrangement links TRBV4-2 to TRBJ2-4; 7 bases fit TRBD2. CDR1 LGHNA and CDR2 YNFKEQ come from the germline V gene. V was pared by 0 bases and J by 5 bases, with 4 bases of the junction left unmatched. The CDR3 spans 15 residues. CDR3 amino acids: CASSQEGDYENIQYF. For the CDR3, the DNA is TGTGCCAGCAGCCAAGAAGGGGACTATGAAAACATTCAGTACTTC.

V usage is TRBV4-1 and J usage is TRBJ2-5, with D uncertain. CDR3 length: 15 amino acids. The germline CDR1 and CDR2 sequences are MGHRA and YSYEKL. V lost 1 base, J lost 3 bases, and 12 bases lay in between. The CDR3 region has the DNA TGCGCCAGCAGCCAAGGAAATTTGGTAGAAGAGACCCAGTACTTC. Translating it yields CASSQGNLVEETQYF.

J is TRBJ2-1 and V is TRBV6-1; 9 bases are a match to TRBD1. CDR1 MNHNS and CDR2 SASEGT come from the germline V gene. The CDR3 length is 19 residues. J gave up 6 bases and V 2 bases, and 17 bases lay outside the gene matches. CDR3 sequence reads: CASSERGLWDRALGNEQFF. In DNA, the CDR3 is TGTGCCAGCAGTGAAAGGGGGTTATGGGACAGGGCCTTGGGCAATGAGCAGTTCTTC.

This clone has more than one count but fewer than ten. The junction departs from the called germline gene at one end, perhaps through a read error. This rearrangement joins TRBV5-6 to TRBJ1-2; D perhaps matches TRBD1 (6 bases). The CDR3 is 12 residues long. The germline gives CDR1 SGHDT, CDR2 YYEEEE. The CDR3 nucleotides read TGTGCCAGCAGCGCGGGGGCCCTTCGAATAGACTTC. It codes for CASSAGALRIDF.

As DNA, the CDR3 is TGTGCCAGCAGTTTATTGCCAGGGAAAGTCCACGAGCAGTACTTC. Its protein is CASSLLPGKVHEQYF. This sequence joins TRBV27 and TRBJ2-7, with D maybe TRBD1 (5 bases). Looked up from germline, CDR1 is MNHEY and CDR2 is SMNVEV (reference sequence). V gave up 1 base and J gave up 5 bases, with 15 bases separating them. The CDR3 extends over 15 amino acids.

J is TRBJ2-1 and V is TRBV7-9; 10 bases map to TRBD2. J gave up 4 bases and V 5 bases, and 5 bases lay outside the gene matches. The CDR3 is 15 amino acids. Germline values: CDR1 SEHNR, CDR2 FQNEAQ (reference sequence). CDR3 sequence: CASSILAGLYNEQFF. CDR3 sequence (DNA): TGTGCCAGCAGCATACTAGCGGGGTTATACAATGAGCAGTTCTTC.

This chain joins TRBV11-2 and TRBJ2-2; D remains ambiguous. This CDR3 region has 14 residues. Germline assignment: CDR1 SGHAT and CDR2 FQNNGV. Trimming removed 1 base at V and 6 bases at J, with 9 bases between. The CDR3 region is CASSLVRSPGELFF. CDR3 sequence (DNA): TGTGCCAGCAGCTTAGTTAGGAGTCCCGGGGAGCTGTTTTTT. Looking up the rest from reference TRBV11-2 and TRBJ2-2 gives the full variable domain: EAGVAQSPRYKIIEKRQSVAFWCNPISGHATLYWYQQILGQGPKLLIQFQNNGVVDDSQLPKDRFSAERLKGVDSTLKIQPAKLEDSAVYLCASSLVRSPGELFFGEGSRLTVL.